This T cell receptor beta chain was obtained from a study of cytomegalovirus exposure and HLA in healthy donors. A remark on this clone: Its antigen is as yet unknown.

PCR employed 60 Vbeta and 13 Jbeta primers. Profiled with immunoSEQ multiplex PCR; TCRdb holds only in-frame clones, not every one. The sample lists around 150,000 clones; around 80% were seen once. Study-level findings and limits: TCR beta V- and J-gene trimming was later associated with a missense DCLRE1C variant. There were some V segments, including TRBV6-2 and TRBV6-3, excluded as indistinguishable.

This CDR3 spans 14 amino acids. CDR1 MRHNA and CDR2 SNTAGT come from the germline V gene. V was clipped by 2 bases and J by 2 bases, with 8 bases between them. The chain carries TRBV6-4 and TRBJ2-3; D is ambiguous. This receptor was obtained from a boy aged 2 to 10 in good health and CMV-seronegative. Sequencing was performed on PBMCs. The CDR3 DNA sequence: TGTGCCAGCAGTGACGGGCAGACCACAGATACGCAGTATTTT. It encodes CASSDGQTTDTQYF.